The clone carrying this TCR beta chain was seen ten or more times. What it binds is not known. Germline V lookup: CDR1 SGHDT, CDR2 YYEEEE. The CDR3 spans 14 residues. The trim removed 3 bases at V and 4 bases at J, leaving 5 bases unmatched. This sample is drawn from a study of T-cell reconstitution after alpha-beta-depleted transplantation in children. Findings and limits, study-wide: Several patients had high TCRbeta diversity at day 60; it came from surviving recipient T cells and thymic progenitors. Two months or so post-transplant, alpha-beta T cells reportedly derived from several hundred expanded graft clones. From newly produced T cells came most of the T-cell counts and diversity one year after transplant.

TCRbeta library construction was performed incorporating unique molecular identifiers. TCRdb processed the PCR reads anew with MiXCR; each CDR3 protein has one entry. The sample yields tens of thousands of distinct CDR3 sequences, under 6.5% seen once. This rearrangement joins TRBV5-6 to TRBJ2-7; TRBD1 aligns across 9 bases. This receptor was obtained from a child less than two years old who had a stem cell transplant for acute myeloid leukemia, so the T cells may come from the graft donor. Sample: peripheral blood, taken 60 days after TCRalphabeta/CD19-depleted stem cell transplant. CDR3 loop: CASSSTGGVYEQYF. In nucleotides, the CDR3 is TGTGCCAGCAGCTCAACAGGGGGCGTATACGAGCAGTACTTC.